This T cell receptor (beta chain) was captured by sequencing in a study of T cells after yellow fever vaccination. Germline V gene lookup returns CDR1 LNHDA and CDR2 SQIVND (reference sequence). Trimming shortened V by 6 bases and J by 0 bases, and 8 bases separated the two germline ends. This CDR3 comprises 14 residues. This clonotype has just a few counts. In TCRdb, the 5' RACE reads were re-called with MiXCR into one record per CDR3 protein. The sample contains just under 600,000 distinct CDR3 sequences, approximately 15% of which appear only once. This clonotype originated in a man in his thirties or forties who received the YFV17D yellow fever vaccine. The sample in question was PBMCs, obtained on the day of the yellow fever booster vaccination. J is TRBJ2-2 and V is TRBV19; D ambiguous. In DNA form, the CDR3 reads TGTGCCAGTAGGCGGCAGTCGAACACCGGGGAGCTGTTTTTT. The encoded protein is CASRRQSNTGELFF.